This passage covers 32 T cell receptor beta chains from one sample sequenced in a study of blood T cell repertoires in COVID-19. Profiling relied on immunoSEQ multiplex PCR, and the TCRdb table lists in-frame clones only, not all of them. This table holds over 200,000 clones, around 80% found once. The sequencing input was peripheral blood. Receptors were obtained from a woman in her 30s with COVID-19, enrolled during active disease.

The chain links TRBV6-1 to TRBJ2-1; a possible D gene is TRBD2 (5 bases). The CDR3 is made up of 16 amino acids. V shed 4 bases and J shed 0 bases, with 13 bases lying between them. CDR1 and CDR2 (germline): MNHNS, SASEGT. CDR3 coding DNA: TGTGCCAGCAGTGGTCTAGCCTCCATCTCCTACAATGAGCAGTTCTTC. Residues: CASSGLASISYNEQFF.

V gene TRBV5-4 combines with J gene TRBJ2-1, with 14 bases that match TRBD2. With 4 bases clipped from V and 8 bases from J, the junction kept 14 bases outside the gene matches. Germline V gene lookup returns CDR1 SGHNT and CDR2 YYREEE (reference sequence). The CDR3 has 18 residues. This chain's CDR3 is CASSAPTSGGAEVDEQFF. In DNA, the CDR3 is TGTGCCAGCAGCGCTCCGACTAGCGGGGGGGCCGAAGTCGATGAGCAGTTCTTC.

The V gene is TRBV4-3, the J gene TRBJ2-1; D ambiguous. This CDR3 comprises 18 residues. Germline assignment: CDR1 LGHNA and CDR2 YSLEER. Between the trimmed V and J ends, which lost 0 bases and 0 bases, there was a span of 15 bases. Here the CDR3 DNA reads TGCGCCAGCAGCCAAGATCCCGCCACAAGGAGCTCCTACAATGAGCAGTTCTTC. It encodes CASSQDPATRSSYNEQFF.

CDR3 in amino acids: CASSLVPVDTEAFF. The CDR3 DNA sequence: TGCGCCAGCAGCTTGGTACCAGTGGACACTGAAGCTTTCTTT. The chain couples TRBV5-1 to TRBJ1-1; D is undetermined. This CDR3 is built from 14 residues. Deletions cut 0 bases from V and 3 bases from J, with 9 bases between. Germline V CDR1 and CDR2: SGHRS, YFSETQ.

The CDR3 DNA sequence: TGTGCCAGCAGCGGGGGACTAGCGGGCTTCAATGAGCAGTTCTTC. Translated, it gives CASSGGLAGFNEQFF. The chain has TRBV9 and TRBJ2-1; TRBD2 matches at 12 bases. The CDR3 is 15 residues long. The trim removed 3 bases at V and 6 bases at J, leaving 4 bases unmatched. The germline gives CDR1 SGDLS, CDR2 YYNGEE.

The rearrangement links TRBV2 to TRBJ2-5, with 8 bases lining up with TRBD2. J gave up 5 bases and V 3 bases, and 8 bases lay outside the gene matches. The germline V gene encodes CDR1 SNHLY and CDR2 FYNNEI. This CDR3 region has 15 residues. In DNA form, the CDR3 reads TGTGCCAGCAGTGAGGCGGCTAGCGGGCTTGAGACCCAGTACTTC. This translates into CASSEAASGLETQYF.

This clone showed up just a few times. The rearrangement uses TRBV18 and TRBJ1-4; D is unresolved. Germline V lookup: CDR1 KGHSH, CDR2 LQKENI. The ends were cut back, 2 bases at V and 8 bases at J, with 18 bases in the middle. CDR3 length equals 16 residues. CDR3 in amino acids: CASSPGSGGRGEKLFF. CDR3 nucleotide sequence: TGTGCCAGCTCACCAGGCTCGGGAGGGCGCGGAGAAAAACTGTTTTTT.

The chain has TRBV6-1 and TRBJ1-4; 7 bases match TRBD1. V trimming: 0 bases; J trimming: 7 bases; junction bases outside the gene matches: 5. The CDR3 length is 15 residues. Germline loops: CDR1 MNHNS, CDR2 SASEGT. CDR3 DNA sequence: TGTGCCAGCAGTGAAGCGGAGGGGGCGGGTGAAAAACTGTTTTTT. It encodes CASSEAEGAGEKLFF.

This clone was seen only once. This rearrangement joins TRBV9 to TRBJ1-6; 9 bases map to TRBD1. V shed 2 bases, J shed 8 bases, and the junction held 5 bases outside the gene matches. The length of the CDR3 is 15 residues. Germline CDR1 reads SGDLS; CDR2 reads YYNGEE. The CDR3 spells CASSVGQGLDSPLHF. As DNA, the CDR3 is TGTGCCAGCAGCGTCGGACAGGGGTTAGATTCACCCCTCCACTTT.

This clone occurred a few times. The chain carries TRBV6-2 or TRBV6-3 and TRBJ2-1; D might be TRBD2 (6 bases). Trimming shortened V by 0 bases and J by 4 bases, and 16 bases separated the two germline ends. The CDR3 runs to 17 residues. Germline-derived CDR1 and CDR2 are MNHEY and SVGEGT. The DNA of the CDR3 is TGTGCCAGCAGTTACTCGAAGTGGGCGGGGCATTACAATGAGCAGTTCTTC. Its translation: CASSYSKWAGHYNEQFF.

The chain carries TRBV12-5 and TRBJ1-2, with a weak D call TRBD1 (6 bases). CDR1 and CDR2 from the germline V gene are LGHNT and FRNRAP. This CDR3 has 16 residues. The V end was cut by 8 bases, the J end by 13 bases, with 32 bases between. In nucleotides, the CDR3 is TGTGCTAGTAGTCTGAACCTGGGGGACATCTTCCTCCGGGGCACCTTC. As protein: CASSLNLGDIFLRGTF. The variable domain in full, with the rest retrieved from reference TRBV12-5 and TRBJ1-2, is DARVTQTPRHKVTEMGQEVTMRCQPILGHNTVFWYRQTMMQGLELLAYFRNRAPLDDSGMPKDRFSAEMPDATLATLKIQPSEPRDSAVYFCASSLNLGDIFLRGTFGSGTRLTVV.

In this sample, this clone turned up once. The CDR3 here is CASSKDRLTEQYF. CDR3 DNA sequence: TGTGCCAGTAGTAAGGACAGGCTAACCGAGCAGTACTTC. The gene calls are TRBV19 and TRBJ2-7; TRBD1 aligns across 7 bases. The CDR3 sequence is 13 residues long. CDR1 and CDR2 (germline): LNHDA, SQIVND (reference sequence). Germline trimming cut 4 bases from V and 6 bases from J; bases unmatched to any gene: 6.

This clone was seen more than once but under ten times. The chain joins TRBV7-2 to TRBJ1-5; maybe TRBD1 (5 bases). Trimming cost V 5 bases and J 0 bases, with 23 bases left between them. Per the germline V gene, CDR1 is SGHTA and CDR2 is FQGNSA. The CDR3 is made up of 19 amino acids. The CDR3 DNA reads as TGTGCCAGCAGCCCCCAAGGCGGGGGTAGGGGCTTTAGCAATCAGCCCCAGCATTTT. As protein: CASSPQGGGRGFSNQPQHF.

This clone was picked up a small number of times. The rearrangement links TRBV19 to TRBJ2-7, with TRBD2 identical over 8 bases. V lost 7 bases to trimming and J lost 2 bases; unmatched junction nucleotides: 13. Germline V CDR1 and CDR2: LNHDA, SQIVND (reference sequence). The length of the CDR3 is 16 residues. The CDR3 DNA follows: TGTGCCAGTACCCGAGAAGGCGGGAGGAACGCCTACGAGCAGTACTTC. This translates into CASTREGGRNAYEQYF.

The chain joins TRBV2 to TRBJ2-3, with TRBD2 matching over 7 bases. This CDR3 has 14 residues. Germline V gene lookup returns CDR1 SNHLY and CDR2 FYNNEI. The V segment lost 4 bases and the J segment 1 base; nucleotides outside the gene matches: 2. The CDR3 sequence: CASSVAGGTDTQYF. CDR3 coding DNA: TGTGCCAGCAGTGTCGCGGGGGGCACAGATACGCAGTATTTT.

This rearrangement joins TRBV29-1 to TRBJ2-5, with D maybe TRBD2 (6 bases). Trimming took off 3 bases at V and 5 bases at J, with 19 bases between the two ends. Looked up from germline, CDR1 is SQVTM and CDR2 is ANQGSEA. The CDR3 has 15 residues. The CDR3 DNA is TGCAGCGTTGAGGGGGACGGGGCAGGGAGGGAGACCCAGTACTTC. Translating it yields CSVEGDGAGRETQYF.

This rearrangement joins TRBV4-1 to TRBJ1-1; D is undetermined. Germline V gene lookup returns CDR1 MGHRA and CDR2 YSYEKL. With 0 bases removed from V and 3 bases from J, the gap between germline ends came to 8 bases. This CDR3 has 14 amino acids. CDR3 residues: CASSQDIRDTEAFF. The CDR3 DNA is TGCGCCAGCAGCCAAGATATACGGGACACTGAAGCTTTCTTT.

The rearrangement links TRBV2 to TRBJ2-3; D perhaps matches TRBD2 (7 bases). The CDR3 extends over 16 amino acids. Germline-derived CDR1 and CDR2 are SNHLY and FYNNEI. Trimming left V 2 bases short and J 0 bases short, with 12 bases between. Here the CDR3 DNA reads TGTGCCAGCAGTGAAAGGGGGGGCACTAGCACAGATACGCAGTATTTT. The encoded protein is CASSERGGTSTDTQYF.

The rearrangement uses TRBV6-2 or TRBV6-3 and TRBJ2-7; TRBD2 matches 10 bases. Germline V CDR1 and CDR2: MNHEY, SVGEGT. The CDR3 extends over 15 amino acids. J was trimmed by 0 bases and V by 2 bases; bases with no gene match: 1. CDR3 residues: CASSYRTSGSYEQYF. The CDR3 DNA follows: TGTGCCAGCAGTTACAGGACTAGCGGCTCCTACGAGCAGTACTTC.

This chain joins TRBV4-2 and TRBJ1-2; 8 bases match TRBD1. Germline V lookup: CDR1 LGHNA, CDR2 YNFKEQ. The CDR3 is 16 amino acids. V shed 4 bases and J 1 base; nucleotides not matched to a gene: 8. CDR3 loop: CASSPSQGDGNYGYTF. CDR3 nucleotide sequence: TGTGCCAGCAGCCCGTCACAGGGGGATGGTAACTATGGCTACACCTTC.

The V and J genes are TRBV19 and TRBJ1-6; 9 nucleotides line up with TRBD1. Germline CDR1 reads LNHDA; CDR2 reads SQIVND (reference sequence). The J segment lost 9 bases and the V segment lost 5 bases, leaving 11 bases of the junction unmatched. The CDR3 runs to 16 residues. CDR3 sequence reads: CASSGTGSMLSSPLHF. The CDR3 DNA is TGTGCCAGTAGTGGGACAGGGTCTATGTTGTCTTCACCCCTCCACTTT.

The V call is TRBV11-1, the J call TRBJ2-3; D unclear. The germline gives CDR1 SGHAT, CDR2 FQDESV (reference sequence). V lost 1 base, J lost 1 base, and 6 bases lay in between. This CDR3 region has 14 residues. CDR3 coding DNA: TGTGCCAGCAGCTTAGATGCGGGCACAGATACGCAGTATTTT. Its translation: CASSLDAGTDTQYF.

The sample holds one count of this clone. CDR3 residues: CASSSPGGGSPLHF. For the CDR3, the DNA is TGTGCCAGCAGTTCTCCGGGAGGTGGTTCACCCCTCCACTTT. The V gene is TRBV28, the J gene TRBJ1-6, with D uncertain. The CDR3 is 14 amino acids. Germline loops: CDR1 MDHEN, CDR2 SYDVKM. Trimming cost V 4 bases and J 9 bases, with 13 bases left between them.

The genes are TRBV4-1 and TRBJ1-2, with a weak D call TRBD1 (6 bases). Trimming took 3 bases from V and 6 from J, leaving 17 bases between them. The length of the CDR3 is 15 residues. Germline V gene lookup returns CDR1 MGHRA and CDR2 YSYEKL. The CDR3 loop is CASSHSMGTRNGYTF. The DNA of the CDR3 is TGCGCCAGCAGCCATTCAATGGGGACAAGGAATGGCTACACCTTC.

The genes are TRBV25-1 and TRBJ1-1, with 8 bases matching TRBD1. Unmatched junction bases numbered 8, after V lost 3 bases and J lost 5 bases. The CDR3 has 15 amino acids. The germline V gene encodes CDR1 MGHDK and CDR2 SYGVNS. Here the CDR3 reads CASSDGTGGRTEAFF. For the CDR3, the DNA is TGTGCCAGCAGTGACGGGACAGGAGGAAGGACTGAAGCTTTCTTT.

The CDR3 nucleotides read TGCAGTGCTAGTTTGGAAAGGGGGCTGTATGGCTACACCTTC. It is translated as CSASLERGLYGYTF. This chain connects TRBV20-1 to TRBJ1-2; 7 bases line up with TRBD1. Germline V CDR1 and CDR2: DFQATT, SNEGSKA (reference sequence). The CDR3 totals 14 residues. With V trimmed by 3 bases and J by 5 bases, 9 bases remained unmatched.

The V gene is TRBV9, the J gene TRBJ1-1, with D perhaps matching TRBD1 (5 bases). The length of the CDR3 is 17 residues. The ends were cut back, 3 bases at V and 4 bases at J, with 22 bases in the middle. Germline-derived CDR1 and CDR2 are SGDLS and YYNGEE. The DNA of the CDR3 is TGTGCCAGCAGCGATGGGGGAGGGATGGTCGGTAGCACTGAAGCTTTCTTT. Translation gives CASSDGGGMVGSTEAFF.

This chain uses TRBV5-5 with TRBJ1-4, with 7 bases matching TRBD1. This CDR3 comprises 16 residues. Germline V gives CDR1 SGHKS, CDR2 YYEKEE (reference sequence). The V and J ends lost 5 bases and 3 bases, in that order; junction bases with no gene match: 10. The CDR3 loop reads CASRWTGEVANEKLFF. Here the CDR3 DNA reads TGTGCCAGCAGGTGGACAGGCGAAGTGGCTAATGAAAAACTGTTTTTT.

This rearrangement joins TRBV28 to TRBJ1-1; D uncertain. This CDR3 spans 13 amino acids. Germline V gene lookup returns CDR1 MDHEN and CDR2 SYDVKM. V dropped 6 bases and J dropped 4 bases, with 12 bases sitting between them. The DNA of the CDR3 is TGTGCCAGCAGGGAAGGAGGGTTCACTGAAGCTTTCTTT. This codes for CASREGGFTEAFF.

The chain employs TRBV6-5 and TRBJ1-6, with TRBD1 as a possible D gene (5 bases). Trimming took off 3 bases at V and 7 bases at J, with 7 bases between the two ends. The CDR3 has 13 amino acids. The germline V gene has CDR1 MNHEY and CDR2 SVGAGI. The CDR3 sequence: CASSYDSNSPLHF. The DNA of the CDR3 is TGTGCCAGCAGTTATGACAGCAATTCACCCCTCCACTTT.

This chain links TRBV5-1 with TRBJ2-5; D might be TRBD1 or TRBD2, each matching 6 bases. V lost 4 bases, J lost 5 bases, and 18 bases lay in between. The length of the CDR3 is 15 residues. From germline, CDR1 is SGHRS and CDR2 YFSETQ. The chain's CDR3 is CASSVGGLVGETQYF. The CDR3 DNA sequence: TGCGCCAGCAGCGTGGGGGGCCTAGTCGGGGAGACCCAGTACTTC.

The chain has TRBV4-2 and TRBJ1-3; tentatively, D is TRBD1 (5 bases). The germline V and J ends were trimmed by 1 base and 0 bases, with 7 bases remaining between them. CDR1 is LGHNA, CDR2 YNFKEQ, per germline. CDR3 length: 15 residues. The CDR3 coding sequence is TGTGCCAGCAGCCAAGGGACAAGCTCTGGAAACACCATATATTTT. Translated: CASSQGTSSGNTIYF.